These T cell receptor beta chains were read from a single sample in a study of blood T cell repertoires in COVID-19. Assay used: immunoSEQ multiplex PCR; TCRdb lists only in-frame clones, some missing. Here the sample spans about 54,000 clones, more than 90% being singletons. Sequencing was done on a sample of peripheral blood. Source of these receptors: a man between 50 and 59 years old with acute or convalescent COVID-19. CDR3s include the opening cysteine and the closing phenylalanine or tryptophan. D genes are given only for firm matches. Clone size is shown for a subset of rows, as once, few, many or a class of expanded clone.

size	V	D	J	CDR3	DNA
-	TRBV5-5	TRBD2	TRBJ2-7	CASSLGLAGGIYSYEQYF	TGTGCCAGCAGCTTGGGACTAGCGGGAGGGATATACTCCTACGAGCAGTACTTC
-	TRBV6-5	-	TRBJ2-7	CASSPREALYEQYF	TGTGCCAGCAGTCCCCGCGAAGCCCTCTACGAGCAGTACTTC
few	TRBV18	TRBD1	TRBJ2-2	CASSSDRANGELFF	TGTGCCAGCTCATCCGACAGGGCAAACGGGGAGCTGTTTTTT
-	TRBV5-1	TRBD2	TRBJ2-1	CASSLLGTSGRAYNEQFF	TGCGCCAGCAGCTTACTCGGGACTAGCGGGAGAGCCTACAATGAGCAGTTCTTC
-	TRBV9	TRBD1	TRBJ2-6	CASSVEMQGVGANVLTF	TGTGCCAGCAGCGTCGAGATGCAGGGGGTTGGGGCCAACGTCCTGACTTTC
-	TRBV28	-	TRBJ1-2	CASSPPGGNYGYTF	TGTGCCAGCAGTCCCCCGGGGGGGAACTATGGCTACACCTTC
-	TRBV7-8	-	TRBJ2-7	CASSFTPGAYEQYF	TGTGCCAGCAGCTTTACGCCGGGGGCCTACGAGCAGTACTTC
few	TRBV5-6	TRBD2	TRBJ2-5	CASSLVLAGEETQYF	TGTGCCAGCAGCTTGGTACTAGCGGGGGAAGAGACCCAGTACTTC
-	TRBV5-4	-	TRBJ2-7	CASSPGQTYEQYF	TGTGCCAGCAGCCCAGGACAGACCTACGAGCAGTACTTC
-	TRBV9	-	TRBJ2-7	CASSVEPRSSYEQYF	TGTGCCAGCAGCGTAGAACCAAGGAGTTCCTACGAGCAGTACTTC
few	TRBV6-5	TRBD1	TRBJ1-2	CASTGDRGGYGYTF	TGTGCCAGCACAGGGGACAGGGGTGGCTATGGCTACACCTTC
-	TRBV15	TRBD1	TRBJ2-3	CATSRFQGGKDTQYF	TGTGCCACCAGCAGGTTCCAAGGGGGCAAAGATACGCAGTATTTT
-	TRBV6-2/TRBV6-3	-	TRBJ1-2	CASSYPGQTNYGYTF	TGTGCCAGCAGTTACCCAGGACAGACAAACTATGGCTACACCTTC
-	TRBV5-1	TRBD1	TRBJ2-7	CASSLNPGQGAEQYF	TGCGCCAGCAGCTTAAACCCGGGACAGGGCGCCGAGCAGTACTTC
-	TRBV6-5	-	TRBJ2-7	CASSSSAKDEQYF	TGTGCCAGCAGTTCGAGCGCGAAAGACGAGCAGTACTTC
-	TRBV5-6	TRBD1	TRBJ1-2	CASSPDRRYGYTF	TGTGCCAGCAGTCCGGACAGGAGATATGGCTACACCTTC
few	TRBV21-1	-	TRBJ2-5	CASSKVAVRVPQETQYF	TGTGCCAGCAGCAAAGTGGCGGTCAGGGTGCCCCAAGAGACCCAGTACTTC
-	TRBV5-4	TRBD1	TRBJ1-3	CASSSGQSSGNTIYF	TGTGCCAGCAGCTCGGGACAGTCTTCTGGAAACACCATATATTTT
-	TRBV6-5	TRBD1	TRBJ2-7	CASSLDRAHEQYF	TGTGCCAGCAGCCTGGACAGGGCCCACGAGCAGTACTTC
-	TRBV18	TRBD2	TRBJ2-1	CASSPQTSGSYEQFF	TGTGCCAGCTCACCACAGACTAGCGGGAGTTATGAGCAGTTCTTC
-	TRBV20-1	TRBD2	TRBJ2-7	CSASGLAGSGEQYF	TGCAGTGCTAGTGGACTAGCGGGGTCCGGCGAGCAGTACTTC
few	TRBV6-2/TRBV6-3	-	TRBJ2-7	CASSYRKESEQYF	TGTGCCAGCAGTTACCGCAAGGAGTCCGAGCAGTACTTC